The present TCR beta chain was sequenced within a study of chemoradiotherapy in HPV16-positive cancers. On this clone itself: Its antigen remains unidentified.

Study-wide points: HPV-specific T cells were functionally defined from only two HPV16-positive patients.

The table came from immunoSEQ multiplex PCR; TCRdb's copy has only in-frame clones and leaves some out. The sample shows several thousand clones, 90% to 95% of them seen only once. Trimming removed 0 bases from V and 9 bases from J, with 14 bases in between. The CDR3 is made up of 15 amino acids. The germline V gene has CDR1 LGHNA and CDR2 YSLEER. Samples were taken several times over chemoradiotherapy. This specimen consisted of tumor tissue, obtained from a patient who underwent chemoradiotherapy. The receptor was derived from a human donor with HPV-associated anogenital cancer. The chain combines TRBV4-3 with TRBJ1-4, with D uncertain. CDR3 coding DNA: TGCGCCAGCAGCCAAGATGCGGGGTATGCGAAAAAACTGTTTTTT. This gives the protein CASSQDAGYAKKLFF.